Below are 5 T cell receptor beta chains sequenced from a single sample in a study of T cells in localized non-small cell lung cancer. Sequenced by immunoSEQ multiplex PCR; TCRdb stores in-frame clones only, minus some. The sample lists just under 30,000 clones, 80% to 90% occurring once. The input for sequencing was peripheral blood, taken before any cancer treatment. These receptors all stem from a woman between 35 and 70 years old with stage I lung adenocarcinoma.

The V gene is TRBV19, the J gene TRBJ1-5; 7 nucleotides line up with TRBD1. V lost 9 bases, J lost 1 base, and 9 bases stayed unmatched. In germline, CDR1 is LNHDA, CDR2 SQIVND (reference sequence). The CDR3 contains 15 residues. The CDR3 DNA reads as TGTGCCAGCAACCGTCAGACAGGGAGCAATCAGCCCCAGCATTTT. Residues: CASNRQTGSNQPQHF.

The chain joins TRBV30 to TRBJ1-2; no clear D gene. The CDR3 spans 14 residues. V lost 1 base to trimming and J lost 3 bases, with 12 bases between them. Germline-derived CDR1 and CDR2 are GTSNPN and SVGIG (reference sequence). The CDR3 nucleotides read TGTGCCTGGAGTGCTCCCGGGCGGCACTATGGCTACACCTTC. The encoded protein is CAWSAPGRHYGYTF.

The chain has TRBV7-2 and TRBJ2-5, with 9 bases that match TRBD2. The CDR3 has 15 residues. V shed 3 bases, J shed 1 base, and the junction held 3 bases outside the gene matches. CDR1 and CDR2 from the germline V gene are SGHTA and FQGNSA. For the CDR3, the DNA is TGTGCCAGCAGCTTCCAGACTAGCGGCCAAGAGACCCAGTACTTC. Translated, it gives CASSFQTSGQETQYF.

The chain uses TRBV2 and TRBJ1-1, with D unclear. Trimming took 7 bases from V and 4 from J, leaving 7 bases between them. Germline CDR1 and CDR2: SNHLY and FYNNEI. This CDR3 comprises 11 residues. The CDR3 nucleotides read TGTGCCAGCACCGAGGGCACTGAAGCTTTCTTT. It codes for CASTEGTEAFF. The full variable domain, its missing parts supplied by reference TRBV2 and TRBJ1-1, is EPEVTQTPSHQVTQMGQEVILRCVPISNHLYFYWYRQILGQKVEFLVSFYNNEISEKSEIFDDQFSVERPDGSNFTLKIRSTKLEDSAMYFCASTEGTEAFFGQGTRLTVV.

The chain is built from TRBV7-9 and TRBJ2-2; D call uncertain. Germline CDR1 SEHNR, CDR2 FQNEAQ (reference sequence). The CDR3 length is 14 residues. Trimming removed 6 bases from V and 6 bases from J, with 14 bases in between. The CDR3 spells CASSTPAEAGELFF. The DNA of the CDR3 is TGTGCCAGCAGTACTCCTGCTGAGGCCGGGGAGCTGTTTTTT. Full variable domain (missing parts from reference TRBV7-9 and TRBJ2-2): DTGVSQNPRHKITKRGQNVTFRCDPISEHNRLYWYRQTLGQGPEFLTYFQNEAQLEKSRLLSDRFSAERPKGSFSTLEIQRTEQGDSAMYLCASSTPAEAGELFFGEGSRLTVL.